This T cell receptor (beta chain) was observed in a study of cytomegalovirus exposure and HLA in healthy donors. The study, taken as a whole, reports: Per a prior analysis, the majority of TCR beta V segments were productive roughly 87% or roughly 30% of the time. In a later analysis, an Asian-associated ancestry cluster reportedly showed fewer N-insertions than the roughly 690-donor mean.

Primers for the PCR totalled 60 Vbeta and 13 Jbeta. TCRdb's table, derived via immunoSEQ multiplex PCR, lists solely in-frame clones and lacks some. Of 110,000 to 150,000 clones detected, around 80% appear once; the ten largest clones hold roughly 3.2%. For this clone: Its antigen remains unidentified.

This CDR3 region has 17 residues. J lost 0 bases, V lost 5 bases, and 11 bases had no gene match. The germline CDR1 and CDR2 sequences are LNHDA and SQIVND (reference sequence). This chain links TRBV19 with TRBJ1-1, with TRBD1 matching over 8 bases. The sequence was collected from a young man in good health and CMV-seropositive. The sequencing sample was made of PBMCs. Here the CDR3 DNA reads TGTGCCAGTAGTGATGAACAGGGGGAAAGCTTGAACACTGAAGCTTTCTTT. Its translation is CASSDEQGESLNTEAFF.